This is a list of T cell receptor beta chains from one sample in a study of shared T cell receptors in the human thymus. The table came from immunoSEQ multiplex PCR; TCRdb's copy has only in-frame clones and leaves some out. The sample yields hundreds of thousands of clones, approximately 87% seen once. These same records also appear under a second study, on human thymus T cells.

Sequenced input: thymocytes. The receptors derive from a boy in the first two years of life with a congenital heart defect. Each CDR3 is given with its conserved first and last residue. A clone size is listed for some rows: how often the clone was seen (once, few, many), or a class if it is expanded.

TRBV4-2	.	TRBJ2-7	CASSQDLIRSSYEQYF
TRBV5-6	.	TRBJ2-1	CASSFVNSYNEQFF
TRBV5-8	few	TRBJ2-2	CASSLYDITGELFF
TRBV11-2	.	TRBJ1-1	CASSLGDRGPNTEAFF
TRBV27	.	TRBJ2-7	CARTHRGPPGQYF
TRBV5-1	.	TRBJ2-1	CASSLAGRGEDNEQFF
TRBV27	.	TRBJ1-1	CASNRCGLPRGTEAFF
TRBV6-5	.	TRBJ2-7	CASSYSKGVREQYF
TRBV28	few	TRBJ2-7	CASTPSGTGGEQYF
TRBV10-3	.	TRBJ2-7	CAISERGSYEQYF
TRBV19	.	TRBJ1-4	CASSPTGWTSQTNEKLFF
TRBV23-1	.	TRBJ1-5	CASRRTAKGHSNQPQHF
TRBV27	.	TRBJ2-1	CASSPTTSGYVYEQFF
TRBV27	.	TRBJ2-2	CASSWAGSPRTGELFF
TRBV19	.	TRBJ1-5	CASSINMLFQPQHF
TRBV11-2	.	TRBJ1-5	CASSFGQNSNQPQHF
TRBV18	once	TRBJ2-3	CASSPPSGGNPADTQYF
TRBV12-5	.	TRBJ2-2	CASGPPRDGTGELFF
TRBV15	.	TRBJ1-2	CATSRDEARQATHWGYTF
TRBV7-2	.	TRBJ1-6	CASSSGQIIPLHF
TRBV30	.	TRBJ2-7	CAWSVSRAGGQVTYEQYF
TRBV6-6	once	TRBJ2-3	CASSYDGGWEDTQYF
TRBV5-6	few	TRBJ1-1	CASSWGLMGGTEAFF
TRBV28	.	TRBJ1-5	CASSFWRQNSNQPQHF
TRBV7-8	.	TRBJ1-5	CASSEDRNSNQPQHF
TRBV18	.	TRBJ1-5	CASSEQGKYQPQHF
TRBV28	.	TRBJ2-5	CASSWRRMYQETQYF
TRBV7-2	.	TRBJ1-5	CASRPDPGQGVGGQPQHF
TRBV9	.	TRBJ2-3	CASSVGSKSSSTDTQYF
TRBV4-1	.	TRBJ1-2	CASSQDLGVPYGYTF
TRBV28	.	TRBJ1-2	CASSAGLFYGYTF
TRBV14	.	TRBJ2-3	CASSTTGTSGRRRTDTQYF
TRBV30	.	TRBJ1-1	CAWRGVELNTEAFF
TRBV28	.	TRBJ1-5	CASSIGRVRQPQHF
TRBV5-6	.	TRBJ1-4	CASSGTAEKLFF
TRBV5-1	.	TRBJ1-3	CASSLFASTASGNTIYF
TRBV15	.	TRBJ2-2	CATSGRAAGELFF
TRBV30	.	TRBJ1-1	CAWSPVLRPGEAFF
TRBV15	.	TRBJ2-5	CATSRRNRVQETQYF
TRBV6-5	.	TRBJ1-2	CATSDRGGGYTF
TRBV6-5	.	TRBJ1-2	CASSSHLGGRGYTF
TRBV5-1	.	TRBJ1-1	CASSLARGSPVMNTEAFF
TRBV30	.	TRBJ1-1	CAWSVQGTPEGHTEAFF
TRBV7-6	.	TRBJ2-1	CASSLVGTSGGDNEQFF
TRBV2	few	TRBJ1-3	CASSEALLQGMTGNTIYF
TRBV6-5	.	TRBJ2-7	CASSYPVAGSYEQYF
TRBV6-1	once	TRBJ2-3	CASSESVPTTDTQYF
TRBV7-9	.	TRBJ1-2	CASSHPDSHYGYTF
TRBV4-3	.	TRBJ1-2	CASSQDGHGTGGEANYGYTF
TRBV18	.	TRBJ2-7	CASSSTVYEQYF
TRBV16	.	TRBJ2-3	CASSQSLQGHSTDTQYF